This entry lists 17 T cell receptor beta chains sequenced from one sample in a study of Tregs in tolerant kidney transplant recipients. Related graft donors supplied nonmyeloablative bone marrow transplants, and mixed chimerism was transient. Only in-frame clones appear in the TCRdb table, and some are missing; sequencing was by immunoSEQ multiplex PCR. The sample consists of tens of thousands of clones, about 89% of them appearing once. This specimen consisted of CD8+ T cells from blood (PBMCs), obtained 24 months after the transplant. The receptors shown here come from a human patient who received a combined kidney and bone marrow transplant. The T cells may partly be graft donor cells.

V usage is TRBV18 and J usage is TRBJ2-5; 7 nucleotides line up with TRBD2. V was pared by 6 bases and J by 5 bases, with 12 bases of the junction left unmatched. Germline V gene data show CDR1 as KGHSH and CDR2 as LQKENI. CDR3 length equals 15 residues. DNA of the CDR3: TGTGCCAGCTCTAAGACTGGCGGGAGCGGGGAGACCCAGTACTTC. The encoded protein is CASSKTGGSGETQYF.

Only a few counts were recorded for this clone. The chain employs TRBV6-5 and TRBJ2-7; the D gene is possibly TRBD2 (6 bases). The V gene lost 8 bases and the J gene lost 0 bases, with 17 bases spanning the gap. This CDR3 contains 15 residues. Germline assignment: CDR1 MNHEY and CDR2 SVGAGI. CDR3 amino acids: CASGRDSEGSYEQYF. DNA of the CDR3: TGTGCCAGCGGACGGGACTCGGAGGGCTCCTACGAGCAGTACTTC.

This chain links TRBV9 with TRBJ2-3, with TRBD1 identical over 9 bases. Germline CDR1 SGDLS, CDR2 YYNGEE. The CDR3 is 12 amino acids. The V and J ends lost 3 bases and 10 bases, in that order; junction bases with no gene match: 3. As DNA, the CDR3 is TGTGCCAGCAGCGCCGGGACAGGGCCGCAGTATTTT. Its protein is CASSAGTGPQYF.

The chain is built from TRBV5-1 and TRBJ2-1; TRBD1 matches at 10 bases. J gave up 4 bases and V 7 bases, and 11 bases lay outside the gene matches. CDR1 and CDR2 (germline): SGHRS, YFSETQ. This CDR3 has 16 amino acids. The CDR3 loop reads CASEGTGVGIYNEQFF. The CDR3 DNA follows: TGCGCCAGCGAGGGGACAGGGGTCGGAATTTACAATGAGCAGTTCTTC.

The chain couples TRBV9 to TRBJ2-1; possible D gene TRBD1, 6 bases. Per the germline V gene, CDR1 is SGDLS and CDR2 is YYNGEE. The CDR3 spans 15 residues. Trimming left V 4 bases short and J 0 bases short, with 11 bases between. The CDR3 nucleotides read TGTGCCAGCAGCTTGGACAGTGCCTCCTACAATGAGCAGTTCTTC. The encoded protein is CASSLDSASYNEQFF.

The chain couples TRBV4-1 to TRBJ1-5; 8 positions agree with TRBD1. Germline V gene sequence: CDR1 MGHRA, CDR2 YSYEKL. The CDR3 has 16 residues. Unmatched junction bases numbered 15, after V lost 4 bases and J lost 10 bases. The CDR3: CASSPRGPTQGNPQHF. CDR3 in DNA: TGCGCCAGCAGCCCCAGGGGGCCCACCCAGGGTAATCCCCAGCATTTT.

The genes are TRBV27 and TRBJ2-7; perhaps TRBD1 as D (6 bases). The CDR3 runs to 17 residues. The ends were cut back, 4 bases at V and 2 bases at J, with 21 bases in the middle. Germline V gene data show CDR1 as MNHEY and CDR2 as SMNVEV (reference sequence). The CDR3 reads CASSSPVLTGIPYEQYF. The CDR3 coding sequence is TGTGCCAGCAGTTCTCCCGTCCTTACAGGGATCCCCTACGAGCAGTACTTC.

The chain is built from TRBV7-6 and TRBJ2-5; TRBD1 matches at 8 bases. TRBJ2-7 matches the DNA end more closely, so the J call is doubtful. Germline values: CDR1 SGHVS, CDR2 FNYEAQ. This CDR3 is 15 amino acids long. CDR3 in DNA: TGTGCCAGCAGCTTAGGACAGGGGAGTTACTACGAGCAGTACTTC. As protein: CASSLGQGSYYEQYF.

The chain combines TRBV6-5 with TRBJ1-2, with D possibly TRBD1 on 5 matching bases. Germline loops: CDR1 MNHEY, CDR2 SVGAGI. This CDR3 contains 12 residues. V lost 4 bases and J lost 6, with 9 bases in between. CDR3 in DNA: TGTGCCAGCAGTTTCGGAGGGGATGGCTACACCTTC. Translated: CASSFGGDGYTF.

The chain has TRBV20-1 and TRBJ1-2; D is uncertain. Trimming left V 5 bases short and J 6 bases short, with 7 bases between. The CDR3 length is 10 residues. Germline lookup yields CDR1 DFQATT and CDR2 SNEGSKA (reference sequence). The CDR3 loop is CSAPGDGYTF. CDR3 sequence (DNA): TGCAGTGCTCCCGGGGATGGCTACACCTTC.

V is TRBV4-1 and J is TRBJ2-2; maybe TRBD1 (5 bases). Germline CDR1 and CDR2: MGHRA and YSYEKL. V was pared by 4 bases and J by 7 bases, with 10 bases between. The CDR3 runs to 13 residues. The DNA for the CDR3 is TGCGCCAGCAGCCCCTGGCAGGGCGGGGAGCTGTTTTTT. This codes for CASSPWQGGELFF.

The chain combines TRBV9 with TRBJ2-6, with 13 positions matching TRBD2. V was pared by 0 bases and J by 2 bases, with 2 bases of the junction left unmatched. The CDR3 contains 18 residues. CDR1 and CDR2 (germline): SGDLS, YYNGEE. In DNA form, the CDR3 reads TGTGCCAGCAGCGTAGCCGGACTAGCGGGAGCTGGGGCCAACGTCCTGACTTTC. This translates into CASSVAGLAGAGANVLTF.

The CDR3 protein is CASSPGGTAYEQYF. The CDR3 region has the DNA TGTGCCAGTAGTCCTGGGGGGACGGCTTACGAGCAGTACTTC. The chain recombines TRBV19 with TRBJ2-7; the D gene is possibly TRBD2 (6 bases). V was clipped by 5 bases and J by 4 bases, with 15 bases between them. Germline loops: CDR1 LNHDA, CDR2 SQIVND (reference sequence). This CDR3 is 14 amino acids long.

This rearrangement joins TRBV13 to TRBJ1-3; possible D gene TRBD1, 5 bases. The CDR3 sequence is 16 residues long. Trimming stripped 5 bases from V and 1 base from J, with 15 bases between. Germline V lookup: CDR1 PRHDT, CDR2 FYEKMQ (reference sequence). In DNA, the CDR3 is TGTGCCAGCAGCCTAGACGACAGACGGTCTGGAAACACCATATATTTT. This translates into CASSLDDRRSGNTIYF. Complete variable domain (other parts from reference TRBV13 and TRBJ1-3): AAGVIQSPRHLIKEKRETATLKCYPIPRHDTVYWYQQGPGQDPQFLISFYEKMQSDKGSIPDRFSAQQFSDYHSELNMSSLELGDSALYFCASSLDDRRSGNTIYFGEGSWLTVV.

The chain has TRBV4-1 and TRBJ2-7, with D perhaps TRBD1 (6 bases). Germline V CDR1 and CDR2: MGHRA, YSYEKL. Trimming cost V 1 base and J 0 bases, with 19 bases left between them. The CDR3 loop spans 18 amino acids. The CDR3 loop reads CASSQALQTGRISYEQYF. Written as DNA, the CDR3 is TGCGCCAGCAGCCAAGCCCTTCAGACAGGACGAATCTCCTACGAGCAGTACTTC.

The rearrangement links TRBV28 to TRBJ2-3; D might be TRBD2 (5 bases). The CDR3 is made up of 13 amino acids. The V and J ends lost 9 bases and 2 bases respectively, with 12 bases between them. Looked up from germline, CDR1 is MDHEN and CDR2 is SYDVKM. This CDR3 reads CASQEATTDTQYF. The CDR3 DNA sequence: TGTGCCAGTCAGGAGGCCACCACAGATACGCAGTATTTT.

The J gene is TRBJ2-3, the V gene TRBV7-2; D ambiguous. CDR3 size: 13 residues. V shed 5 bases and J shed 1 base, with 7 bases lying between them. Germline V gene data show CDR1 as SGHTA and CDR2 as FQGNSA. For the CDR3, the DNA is TGTGCCAGCAGCCCCCTCGGCACAGATACGCAGTATTTT. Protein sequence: CASSPLGTDTQYF.